What follows are 6 T cell receptor beta chains derived from one specimen sequenced in a study of blood T cell repertoires in COVID-19. Profiled with immunoSEQ multiplex PCR; TCRdb holds only in-frame clones, not every one. This sample has 89,000 or so clones, with around 82% found just once. The sequenced sample consisted of peripheral blood. The receptors here all came from a human donor in a cohort sampled during active COVID-19.

This clone appeared a few times. The rearrangement joins TRBV28 to TRBJ1-5, with 9 bases fitting TRBD1. The CDR3 totals 14 residues. The junction had 4 bases not matched to a gene; V was cut back by 5 bases and J by 5 bases. Germline loops: CDR1 MDHEN, CDR2 SYDVKM. This chain's CDR3 is CASSLDRGDQPQHF. The CDR3 DNA follows: TGTGCCAGCAGTCTCGACAGGGGGGATCAGCCCCAGCATTTT. Together with reference TRBV28 and TRBJ1-5, the CDR3 gives the full variable domain: DVKVTQSSRYLVKRTGEKVFLECVQDMDHENMFWYRQDPGLGLRLIYFSYDVKMKEKGDIPEGYSVSREKKERFSLILESASTNQTSMYLCASSLDRGDQPQHFGDGTRLSIL.

The chain couples TRBV7-6 to TRBJ1-5; 7 positions match TRBD1. Germline V CDR1 and CDR2: SGHVS, FNYEAQ. This CDR3 region has 12 residues. The V gene end was trimmed by 4 bases and the J gene end by 11 bases; junction bases not matched to a gene: 5. The CDR3 DNA reads TGTGCCAGCAGCTCGACAGGGTTGACCCAGCATTTT. Its protein is CASSSTGLTQHF.

This clone was seen a few times. This chain links TRBV4-2 with TRBJ1-6; D is perhaps TRBD1 (5 bases). This CDR3 is 15 amino acids long. Germline V gene data show CDR1 as LGHNA and CDR2 as YNFKEQ. V was clipped by 0 bases and J by 6 bases, with 9 bases between them. The CDR3 coding sequence is TGTGCCAGCAGCCAAGAAGGGGCGTTTAATTCACCCCTCCACTTT. This gives the protein CASSQEGAFNSPLHF.

This rearrangement joins TRBV28 to TRBJ1-5; TRBD1 matches 8 bases. Germline V gives CDR1 MDHEN, CDR2 SYDVKM. J lost 5 bases, V lost 6 bases, and 6 bases had no gene match. This CDR3 contains 14 residues. The CDR3 DNA reads as TGTGCCAGCAGCCAGACAGGGGACTATCAGCCCCAGCATTTT. This translates into CASSQTGDYQPQHF.

The gene calls are TRBV13 and TRBJ2-3, with 10 bases identical to TRBD2. With 7 bases clipped from V and 5 bases from J, the junction kept 3 bases outside the gene matches. This CDR3 contains 13 residues. Per the germline V gene, CDR1 is PRHDT and CDR2 is FYEKMQ (reference sequence). The CDR3 nucleotides read TGTGCCAGCAAGGGACTAGCGATAGATACGCAGTATTTT. Its protein is CASKGLAIDTQYF.

The rearrangement links TRBV6-4 to TRBJ2-3; D perhaps matches TRBD2 (5 bases). This CDR3 region has 13 residues. V gave up 4 bases and J gave up 4 bases, with 9 bases separating them. The germline V gene encodes CDR1 MRHNA and CDR2 SNTAGT. The CDR3 DNA follows: TGTGCCAGCAGTGGGGAGAGGGCAGATACGCAGTATTTT. Translation: CASSGERADTQYF.